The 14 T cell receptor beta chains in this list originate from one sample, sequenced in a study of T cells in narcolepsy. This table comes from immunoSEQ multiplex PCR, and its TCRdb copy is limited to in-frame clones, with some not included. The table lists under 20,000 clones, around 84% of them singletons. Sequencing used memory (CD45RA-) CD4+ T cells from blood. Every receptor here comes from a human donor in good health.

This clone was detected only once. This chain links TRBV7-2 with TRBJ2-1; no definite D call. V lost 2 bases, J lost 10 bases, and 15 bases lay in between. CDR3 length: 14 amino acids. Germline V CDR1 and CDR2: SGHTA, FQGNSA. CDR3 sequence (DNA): TGTGCCAGCAGCTTAATAGCCCAGCTTGGAGAGCAGTTCTTC. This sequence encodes CASSLIAQLGEQFF.

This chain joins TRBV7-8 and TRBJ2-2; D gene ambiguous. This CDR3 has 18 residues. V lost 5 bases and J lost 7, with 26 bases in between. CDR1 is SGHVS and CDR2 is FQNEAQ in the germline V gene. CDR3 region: CASSPYRASERRVGELFF. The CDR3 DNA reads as TGTGCCAGCAGCCCATATCGCGCATCGGAGCGAAGGGTCGGGGAGCTGTTTTTT.

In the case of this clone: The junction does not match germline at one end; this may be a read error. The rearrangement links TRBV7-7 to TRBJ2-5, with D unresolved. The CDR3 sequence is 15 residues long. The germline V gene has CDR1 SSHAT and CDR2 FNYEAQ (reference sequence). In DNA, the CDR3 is TGTGCTAGCAGCTTAGGTGGAACCACGCAAGAGACCCAGTACTTC. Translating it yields CASSLGGTTQETQYF. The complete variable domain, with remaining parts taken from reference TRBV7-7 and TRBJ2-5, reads GAGVSQSPRYKVTKRGQDVTLRCDPISSHATLYWYQQALGQGPEFLTYFNYEAQPDKSGLPSDRFSAERPEGSISTLTIQRTEQRDSAMYRCASSLGGTTQETQYFGPGTRLLVL.

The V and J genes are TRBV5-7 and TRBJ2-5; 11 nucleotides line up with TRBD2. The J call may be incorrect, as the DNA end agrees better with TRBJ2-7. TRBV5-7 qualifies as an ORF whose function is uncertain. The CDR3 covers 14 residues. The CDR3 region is CASGTSGLDYEQYF. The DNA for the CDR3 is TGTGCCAGCGGGACTAGCGGCCTCGACTACGAGCAGTACTTC.

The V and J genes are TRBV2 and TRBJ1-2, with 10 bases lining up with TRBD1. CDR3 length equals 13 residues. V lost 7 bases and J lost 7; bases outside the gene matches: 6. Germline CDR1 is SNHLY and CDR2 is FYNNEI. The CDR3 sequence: CASTTGQGLGYTF. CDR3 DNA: TGTGCCAGCACAACGGGACAGGGGCTTGGCTACACCTTC.

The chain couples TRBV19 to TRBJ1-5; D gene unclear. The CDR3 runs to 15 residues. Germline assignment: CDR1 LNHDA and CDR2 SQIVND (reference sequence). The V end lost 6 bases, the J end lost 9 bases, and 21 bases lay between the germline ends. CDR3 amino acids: CASRPAQSQVGPQHF. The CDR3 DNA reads TGTGCCAGTAGGCCGGCTCAGAGTCAAGTGGGGCCCCAGCATTTT.

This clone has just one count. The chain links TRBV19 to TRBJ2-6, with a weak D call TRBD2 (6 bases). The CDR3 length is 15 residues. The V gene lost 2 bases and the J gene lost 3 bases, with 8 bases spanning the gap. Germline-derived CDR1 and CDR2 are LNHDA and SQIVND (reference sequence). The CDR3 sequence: CASSIPGVGANVLTF. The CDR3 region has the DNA TGTGCCAGTAGTATACCGGGGGTTGGGGCCAACGTCCTGACTTTC.

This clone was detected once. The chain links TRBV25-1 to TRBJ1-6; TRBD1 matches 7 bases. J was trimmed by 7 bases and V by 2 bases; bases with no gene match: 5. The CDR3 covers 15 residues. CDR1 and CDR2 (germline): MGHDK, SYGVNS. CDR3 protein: CASSEPSGGNSPLHF. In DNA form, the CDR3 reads TGTGCCAGCAGTGAACCCTCAGGGGGGAATTCACCCCTCCACTTT.

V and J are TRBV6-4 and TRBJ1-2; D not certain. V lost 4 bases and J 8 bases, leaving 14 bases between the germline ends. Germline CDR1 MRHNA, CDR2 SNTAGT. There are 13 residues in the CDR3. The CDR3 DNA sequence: TGTGCCAGCAGTGCCCTCCCCCGGGAGGGCTACACCTTC. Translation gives CASSALPREGYTF.

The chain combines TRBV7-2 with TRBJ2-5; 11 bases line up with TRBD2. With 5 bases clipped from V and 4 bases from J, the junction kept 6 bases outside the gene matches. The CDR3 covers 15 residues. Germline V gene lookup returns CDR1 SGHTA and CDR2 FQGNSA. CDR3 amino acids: CASSATTSGGETQYF. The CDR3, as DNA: TGTGCCAGCAGCGCAACTACTAGCGGGGGAGAGACCCAGTACTTC.

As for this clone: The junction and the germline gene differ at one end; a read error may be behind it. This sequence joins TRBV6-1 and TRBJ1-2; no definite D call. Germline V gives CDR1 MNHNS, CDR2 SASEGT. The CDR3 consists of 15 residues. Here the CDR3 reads CASNELSGANYGYTF. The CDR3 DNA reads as TGTGCCAGCAATGAACTATCAGGAGCTAACTATGGCTACACCTTC.

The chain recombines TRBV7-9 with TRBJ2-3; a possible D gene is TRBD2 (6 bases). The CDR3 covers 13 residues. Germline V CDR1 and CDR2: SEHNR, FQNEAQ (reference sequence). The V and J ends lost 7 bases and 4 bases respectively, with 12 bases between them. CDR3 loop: CASNPGRPDTQYF. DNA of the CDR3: TGTGCCAGCAACCCCGGGAGACCAGATACGCAGTATTTT.

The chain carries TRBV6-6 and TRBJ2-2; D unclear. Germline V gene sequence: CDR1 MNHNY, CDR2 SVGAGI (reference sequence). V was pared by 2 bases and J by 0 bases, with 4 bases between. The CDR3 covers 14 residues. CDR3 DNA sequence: TGTGCCAGCAGTTACGCGTCGAACACCGGGGAGCTGTTTTTT. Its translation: CASSYASNTGELFF.

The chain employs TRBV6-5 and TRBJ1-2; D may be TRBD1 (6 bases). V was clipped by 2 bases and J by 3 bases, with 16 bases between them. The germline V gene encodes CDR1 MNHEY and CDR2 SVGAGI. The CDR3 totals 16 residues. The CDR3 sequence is CASSYNGRGADYGYTF. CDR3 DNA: TGTGCCAGCAGTTACAACGGCAGGGGTGCCGACTATGGCTACACCTTC.